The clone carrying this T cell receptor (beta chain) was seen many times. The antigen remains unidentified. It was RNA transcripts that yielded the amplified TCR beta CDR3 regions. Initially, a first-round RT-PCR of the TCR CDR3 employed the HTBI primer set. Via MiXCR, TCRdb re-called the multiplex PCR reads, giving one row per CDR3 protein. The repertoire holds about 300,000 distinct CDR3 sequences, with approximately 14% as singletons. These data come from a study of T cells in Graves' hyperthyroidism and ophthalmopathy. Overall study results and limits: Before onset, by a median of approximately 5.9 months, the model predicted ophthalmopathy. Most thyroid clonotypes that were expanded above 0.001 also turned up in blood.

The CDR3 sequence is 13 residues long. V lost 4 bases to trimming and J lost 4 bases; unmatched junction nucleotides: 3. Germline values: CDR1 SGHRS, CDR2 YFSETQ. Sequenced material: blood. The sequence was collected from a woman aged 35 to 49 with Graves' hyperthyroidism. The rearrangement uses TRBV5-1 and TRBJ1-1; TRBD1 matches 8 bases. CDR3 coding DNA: TGCGCCAGCAGCAAGGGACAGGCCACTGAAGCTTTCTTT. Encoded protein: CASSKGQATEAFF.